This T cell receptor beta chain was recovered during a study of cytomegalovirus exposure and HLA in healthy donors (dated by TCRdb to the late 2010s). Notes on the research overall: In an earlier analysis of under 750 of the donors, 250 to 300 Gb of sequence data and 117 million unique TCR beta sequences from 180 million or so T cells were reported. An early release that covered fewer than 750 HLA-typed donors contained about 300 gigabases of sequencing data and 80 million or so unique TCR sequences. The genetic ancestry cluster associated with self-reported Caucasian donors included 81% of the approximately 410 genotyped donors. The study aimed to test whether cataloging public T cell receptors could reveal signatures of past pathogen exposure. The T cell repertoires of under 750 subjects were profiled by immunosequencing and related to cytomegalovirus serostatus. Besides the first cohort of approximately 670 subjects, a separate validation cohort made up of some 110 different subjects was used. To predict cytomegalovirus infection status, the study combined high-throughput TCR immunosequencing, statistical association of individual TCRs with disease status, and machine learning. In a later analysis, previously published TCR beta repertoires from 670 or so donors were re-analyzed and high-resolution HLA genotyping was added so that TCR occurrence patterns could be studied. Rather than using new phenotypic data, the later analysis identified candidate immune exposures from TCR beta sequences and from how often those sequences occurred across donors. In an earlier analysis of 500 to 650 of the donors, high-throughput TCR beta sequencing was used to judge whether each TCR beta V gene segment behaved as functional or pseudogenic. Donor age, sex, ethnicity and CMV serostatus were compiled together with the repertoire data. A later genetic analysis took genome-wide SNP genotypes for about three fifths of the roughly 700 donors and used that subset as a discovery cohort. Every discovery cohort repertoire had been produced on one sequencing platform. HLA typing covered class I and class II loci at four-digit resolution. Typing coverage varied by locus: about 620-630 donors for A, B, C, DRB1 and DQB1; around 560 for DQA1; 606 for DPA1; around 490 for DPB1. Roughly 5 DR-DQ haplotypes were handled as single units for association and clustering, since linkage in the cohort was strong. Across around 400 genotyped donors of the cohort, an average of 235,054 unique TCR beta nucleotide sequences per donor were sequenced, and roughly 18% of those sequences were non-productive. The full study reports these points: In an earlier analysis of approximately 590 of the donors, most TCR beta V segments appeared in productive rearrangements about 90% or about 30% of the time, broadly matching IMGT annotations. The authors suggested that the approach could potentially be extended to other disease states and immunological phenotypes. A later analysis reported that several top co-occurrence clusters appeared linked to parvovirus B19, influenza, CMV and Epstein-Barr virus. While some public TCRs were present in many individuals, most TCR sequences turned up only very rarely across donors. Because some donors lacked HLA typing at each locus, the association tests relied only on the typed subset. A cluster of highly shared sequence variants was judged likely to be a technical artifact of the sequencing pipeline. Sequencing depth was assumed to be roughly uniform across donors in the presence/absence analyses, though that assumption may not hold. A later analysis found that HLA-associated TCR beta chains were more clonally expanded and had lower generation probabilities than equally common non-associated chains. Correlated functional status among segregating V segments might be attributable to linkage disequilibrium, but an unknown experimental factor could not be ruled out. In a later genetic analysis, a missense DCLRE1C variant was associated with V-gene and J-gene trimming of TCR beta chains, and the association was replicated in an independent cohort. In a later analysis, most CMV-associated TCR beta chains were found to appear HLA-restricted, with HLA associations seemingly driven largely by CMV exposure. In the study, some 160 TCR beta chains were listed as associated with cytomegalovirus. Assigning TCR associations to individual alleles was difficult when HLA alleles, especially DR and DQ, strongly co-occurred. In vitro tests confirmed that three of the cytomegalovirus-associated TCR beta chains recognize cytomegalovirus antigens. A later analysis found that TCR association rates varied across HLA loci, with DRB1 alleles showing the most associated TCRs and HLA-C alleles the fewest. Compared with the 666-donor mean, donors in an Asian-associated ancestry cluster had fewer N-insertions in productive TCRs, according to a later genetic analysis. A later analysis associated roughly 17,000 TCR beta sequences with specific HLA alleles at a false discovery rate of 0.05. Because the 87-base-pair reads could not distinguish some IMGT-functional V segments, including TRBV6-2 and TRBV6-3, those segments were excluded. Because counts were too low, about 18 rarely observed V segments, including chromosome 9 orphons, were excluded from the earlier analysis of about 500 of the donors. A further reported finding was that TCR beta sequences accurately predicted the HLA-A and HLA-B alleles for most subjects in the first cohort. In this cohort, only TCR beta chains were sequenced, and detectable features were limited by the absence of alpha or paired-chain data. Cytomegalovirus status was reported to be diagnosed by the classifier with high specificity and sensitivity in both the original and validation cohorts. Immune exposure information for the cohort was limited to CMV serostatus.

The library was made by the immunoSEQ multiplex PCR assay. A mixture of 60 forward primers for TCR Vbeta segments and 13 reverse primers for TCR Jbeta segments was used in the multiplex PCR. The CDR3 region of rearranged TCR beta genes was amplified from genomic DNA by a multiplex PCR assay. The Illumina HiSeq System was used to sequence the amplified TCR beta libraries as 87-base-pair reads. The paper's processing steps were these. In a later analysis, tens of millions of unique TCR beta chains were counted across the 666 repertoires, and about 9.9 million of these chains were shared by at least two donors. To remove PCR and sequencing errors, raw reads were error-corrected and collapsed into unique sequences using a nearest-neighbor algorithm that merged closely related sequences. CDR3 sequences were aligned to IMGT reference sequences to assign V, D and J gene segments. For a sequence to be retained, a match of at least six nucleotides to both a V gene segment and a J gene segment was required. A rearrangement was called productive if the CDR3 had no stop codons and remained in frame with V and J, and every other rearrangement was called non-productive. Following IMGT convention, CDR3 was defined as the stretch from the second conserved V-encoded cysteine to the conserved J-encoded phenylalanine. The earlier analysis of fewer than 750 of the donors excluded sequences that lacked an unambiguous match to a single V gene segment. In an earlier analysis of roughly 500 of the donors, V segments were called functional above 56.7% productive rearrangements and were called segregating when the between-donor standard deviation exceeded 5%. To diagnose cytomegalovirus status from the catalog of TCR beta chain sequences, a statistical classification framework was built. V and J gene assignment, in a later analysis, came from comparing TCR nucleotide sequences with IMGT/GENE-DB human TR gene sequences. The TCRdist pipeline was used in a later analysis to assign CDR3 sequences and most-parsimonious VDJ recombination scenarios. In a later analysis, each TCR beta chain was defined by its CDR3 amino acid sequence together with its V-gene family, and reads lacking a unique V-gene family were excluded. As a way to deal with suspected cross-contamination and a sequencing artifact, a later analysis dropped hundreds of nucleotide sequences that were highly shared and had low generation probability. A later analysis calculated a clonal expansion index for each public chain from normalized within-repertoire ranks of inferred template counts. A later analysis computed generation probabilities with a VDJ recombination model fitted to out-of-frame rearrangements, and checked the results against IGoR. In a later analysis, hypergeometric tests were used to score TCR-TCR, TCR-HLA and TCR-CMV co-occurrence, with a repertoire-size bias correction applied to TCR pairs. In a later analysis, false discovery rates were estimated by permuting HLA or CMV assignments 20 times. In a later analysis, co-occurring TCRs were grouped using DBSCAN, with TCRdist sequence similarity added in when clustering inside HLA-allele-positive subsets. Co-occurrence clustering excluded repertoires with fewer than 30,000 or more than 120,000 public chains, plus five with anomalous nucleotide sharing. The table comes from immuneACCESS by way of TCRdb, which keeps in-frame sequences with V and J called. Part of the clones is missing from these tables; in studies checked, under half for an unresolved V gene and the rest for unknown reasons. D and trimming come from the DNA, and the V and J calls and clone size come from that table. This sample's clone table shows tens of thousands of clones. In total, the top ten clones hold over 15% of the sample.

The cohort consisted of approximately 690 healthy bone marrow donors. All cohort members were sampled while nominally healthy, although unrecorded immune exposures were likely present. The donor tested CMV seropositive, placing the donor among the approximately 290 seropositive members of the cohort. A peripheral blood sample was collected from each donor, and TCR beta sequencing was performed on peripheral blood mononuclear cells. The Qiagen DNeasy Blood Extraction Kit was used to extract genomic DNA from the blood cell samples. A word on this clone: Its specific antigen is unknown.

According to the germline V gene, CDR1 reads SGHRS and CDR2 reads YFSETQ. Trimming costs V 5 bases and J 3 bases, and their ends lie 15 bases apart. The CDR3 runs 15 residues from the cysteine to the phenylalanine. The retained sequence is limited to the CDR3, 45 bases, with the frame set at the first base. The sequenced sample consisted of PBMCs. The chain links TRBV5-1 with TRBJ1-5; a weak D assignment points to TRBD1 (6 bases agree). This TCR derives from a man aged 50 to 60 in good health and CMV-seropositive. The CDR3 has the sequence CASSPTGMANQPQHF. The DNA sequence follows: TGCGCCAGCAGTCCCACAGGGATGGCCAATCAGCCCCAGCATTTT.